This TCR beta chain comes out of a study of T-cell memory formation after mild COVID-19 (dated by TCRdb to the early 2020s). Background on the whole study: TCR sequence clusters from the two donors were found to be largely donor specific. Longitudinal TCRalpha and TCRbeta repertoire sequencing tracked T-cell clones expanding and contracting after mild COVID-19 in a couple of donors. The cohort was made up of two young adult volunteers, one female and one male, who were previously healthy.

Beyond this particular receptor, the publication reports: Contracting CD4+ clones were found mainly in CM and EM memory subsets, while CD8+ clones were enriched in EMRA. Only a couple of mild cases were covered in the study, and larger cohorts including severe cases with pre-infection samples were considered necessary. The second-wave clones that peaked on day 37 were not confirmed to be SARS-CoV-2 specific. The detection of some responding clones in pre-infection memory suggests that pre-existing cross-reactive memory T cells joined the SARS-CoV-2 response. From day 15 to 85, contracting clones showed balanced CD4/CD8 phenotypes, whereas a second wave of clones that expanded from day 15 to 37 leaned towards CD4+.

Clipping removes 2 bases from V and 2 bases from J, with 8 as the unmatched junction base count. From the cysteine through the phenylalanine, the CDR3 covers 16 amino acids. CDR3 DNA is the only sequence kept; it has 48 bases, read in frame from the first base. From the germline V gene, CDR1 is SGDLS and CDR2 is YYNGEE. Reads for this sample came from an Illumina NovaSeq 6000. TCRalpha and TCRbeta cDNA libraries were built by 5'RACE with constant-segment primers, adding sample barcodes and unique molecular identifiers. Trizol reagent was used to extract RNA from every sample. Library amplification was performed in two PCR steps, and a second sample barcode and Illumina TruSeq adapters were introduced in the second step. The libraries were sequenced on an Illumina NovaSeq using 2 x 150 bp paired-end reads. Per the source publication's procedure: Demultiplexing of reads and collapsing into UMI-guided consensus sequences were performed with migec v1.2.7. Using mixcr v2.1.11, UMI consensuses were aligned to TRA and TRB V and J templates and then assembled into clonotypes. Clonotypes were classified as expanded or contracted when called significant by both edgeR and NoisET, with noise models trained on biological replicates. edgeR calls used a false discovery rate-adjusted p below 0.01 and a log2 fold-change threshold of 1. As an exploratory analysis of dynamics, max-normalized trajectories of the 1000 most abundant clonotypes were examined by PCA with hierarchical clustering. Separately sequenced CD4+ and CD8+ repertoires were used to assign a CD4 or CD8 phenotype to each responding clone. TCRdb handled the public reads itself, with Q25 trimming in fastp and clone calling in MiXCR, and kept productive beta chains. Every CDR3 protein is listed once, alongside the most common genes and DNA of its rows. V and J calls and clone size were set by TCRdb, not the authors. In this sample the table shows approximately 410,000 distinct CDR3 sequences, around 22% of which occur a single time. The ten largest clones capture around 14% of the sample.

Ficoll-Paque density gradient centrifugation was the method used to isolate PBMCs. Worth noting for this clonotype: Its binding antigen is unknown. One base away there is no much larger clone; base qualities are not given.

The source of this sequence is an adult woman who had mild COVID-19 (a few samples of this study predate the infection). The sample titles of this study are shuffled in the database, so cell type and time point are left out; the donor was told from shared clones. Sequenced input: PBMCs or a T cell subset sorted from them (not recorded which). The rearranged chain carries TRBV9 and TRBJ2-3, and 7 bases in between align with TRBD2. Read as DNA, the sequence is TGTGCCAGCAGCGTCCCGGCTAGCGGAGTCACAGATACGCAGTATTTT. This codes for CASSVPASGVTDTQYF.